This TCR beta chain emerged from a study of shared clonotypes between healthy human individuals. The study, taken as a whole, reports: Sample collection involved blood only; tissue repertoires are likely different.

Germline V lookup: CDR1 SGHRS, CDR2 YFSETQ. Between the trimmed V and J ends, which lost 0 bases and 8 bases, there was a span of 12 bases. This CDR3 spans 14 amino acids. None of the donors, who were healthy HIV-negative adults, had recently had acute infections or vaccinations. This was a deep-level run. Across several immunoSEQ plates, the genomic DNA of each subset was split evenly. Assay: immunoSEQ multiplex PCR; the TCRdb copy retains only in-frame clones and omits some. Here the sample spans 1,500,000 or so clones, roughly 95% being singletons. As for this clone: What it recognizes is unknown.

Sequencing was performed on naive CD4+ T cells sorted from blood. Indicated subset: CD45RA+ positively selected. The V call is TRBV5-1, the J call TRBJ2-1, with D uncertain. The sequence was collected from a man aged 30-40 years in good health. CDR3 sequence reads: CASSLEIVADEQFF. The CDR3 DNA is TGCGCCAGCAGCTTGGAAATAGTGGCCGATGAGCAGTTCTTC.